A single sample gave rise to the 18 T cell receptor beta chains below, sequenced in a study of T cell repertoires in cytomegalovirus infection. TCRdb re-called the reads with MiXCR, one entry per CDR3 protein. The sample shows 200,000 to 250,000 distinct CDR3 sequences, approximately 38% of them seen only once. No cognate antigen is known for these TCRs. The sequences come from CD8+ T cells from cultured PBMCs, collected from culture after CMV antigen stimulation. The source is a human donor in good health (CMV status not recorded). Some clones in this sample may be carry-over from other donors' samples.

This chain connects TRBV7-6 to TRBJ2-2; either TRBD1 or TRBD2 may fit D (5 bases each). In germline, CDR1 is SGHVS, CDR2 FNYEAQ. The CDR3 totals 14 residues. Trimming stripped 1 base from V and 7 bases from J, with 10 bases between. The CDR3 DNA sequence: TGTGCCAGCAGCTTAGGAACTAGGGGCGGGGAGCTGTTTTTT. As protein: CASSLGTRGGELFF. The full variable domain, in which reference TRBV7-6 and TRBJ2-2 provide the parts outside the CDR3, is GAGVSQSPRYKVTKRGQDVALRCDPISGHVSLYWYRQALGQGPEFLTYFNYEAQQDKSGLPNDRFSAERPEGSISTLTIQRTEQRDSAMYRCASSLGTRGGELFFGEGSRLTVL.

CDR3 amino acids: CAISEEGEQFF. DNA for the CDR3: TGTGCCATCAGTGAGGAAGGTGAGCAGTTCTTC. The rearrangement joins TRBV10-3 to TRBJ2-1; D remains ambiguous. The length of the CDR3 is 11 residues. Per germline, CDR1 ENHRY and CDR2 SYGVKD. Deletions cut 2 bases from V and 9 bases from J, with 5 bases between.

J is TRBJ1-4 and V is TRBV20-1; TRBD1 agrees at 9 bases. The CDR3 loop spans 18 amino acids. The junction had 15 bases not matched to a gene; V was cut back by 0 bases and J by 7 bases. CDR1 and CDR2 from the germline V gene are DFQATT and SNEGSKA (reference sequence). As DNA, the CDR3 is TGCAGTGCTAGAGATTGGGAGCTAACAGGGGGCCGCGTTGAAAAACTGTTTTTT. Translating it yields CSARDWELTGGRVEKLFF.

The chain uses TRBV4-2 and TRBJ2-5; D uncertain. V gave up 0 bases and J gave up 1 base, with 9 bases separating them. Germline CDR1 LGHNA, CDR2 YNFKEQ. The length of the CDR3 is 15 residues. CDR3 nucleotide sequence: TGTGCCAGCAGCCAAGATTTTGCGATCCAAGAGACCCAGTACTTC. Translation gives CASSQDFAIQETQYF.

The V gene is TRBV4-1, the J gene TRBJ1-1, with 10 bases that match TRBD1. The germline V gene has CDR1 MGHRA and CDR2 YSYEKL. J was trimmed by 5 bases and V by 3 bases; bases with no gene match: 3. The CDR3 length is 14 residues. CDR3 sequence reads: CASSQGQGPTEAFF. For the CDR3, the DNA is TGCGCCAGCAGCCAGGGACAGGGGCCTACTGAAGCTTTCTTT.

This clonotype was found a few times. In nucleotides, the CDR3 is TGTGCCAGCCAAAGGACTAGCGGACTAGATACGCAGTATTTT. Encoded protein: CASQRTSGLDTQYF. This sequence joins TRBV27 and TRBJ2-3, with TRBD2 identical over 10 bases. Unmatched junction bases numbered 7, after V lost 8 bases and J lost 5 bases. Germline V gene sequence: CDR1 MNHEY, CDR2 SMNVEV (reference sequence). The CDR3 totals 14 residues.

The chain couples TRBV12-5 to TRBJ1-1, with TRBD1 as a possible D gene (5 bases). V lost 1 base and J 3 bases, leaving 12 bases between the germline ends. There are 15 residues in the CDR3. The V gene's germline CDR1 is LGHNT and CDR2 FRNRAP. The CDR3 DNA is TGTGCTAGTGGTTTGGCCACAGGAGCCTACACTGAAGCTTTCTTT. It encodes CASGLATGAYTEAFF.

This clonotype was seen a few times. Germline and junction disagree at one end, which may indicate a read error. The V gene is TRBV7-9, the J gene TRBJ1-1; D call uncertain. There are 15 residues in the CDR3. Germline V CDR1 and CDR2: SEHNR, FQNEAQ (reference sequence). In DNA form, the CDR3 reads TGTGCCAGCAGATTAGATGGAGGGAAGGTCTCTGAAGCTTTCTTT. It encodes CASRLDGGKVSEAFF.

A few counts support this clonotype. V gene TRBV7-9 combines with J gene TRBJ1-2; 12 positions match TRBD1. Germline V gene lookup returns CDR1 SEHNR and CDR2 FQNEAQ (reference sequence). Unmatched junction bases numbered 9, after V lost 4 bases and J lost 6 bases. The CDR3 is 16 residues long. The chain's CDR3 is CASSSPWGQGAHGYTF. In nucleotides, the CDR3 is TGTGCCAGCAGCTCCCCTTGGGGACAGGGGGCGCATGGCTACACCTTC.

This chain uses TRBV7-6 with TRBJ2-1; unclear D gene. CDR3 length: 11 amino acids. Germline values: CDR1 SGHVS, CDR2 FNYEAQ. V lost 3 bases, J lost 10 bases, and 7 bases lay in between. The CDR3 DNA is TGTGCCAGCAGCTTTGCGTGGGAGCAGTTCTTC. Translating gives CASSFAWEQFF.

The J gene is TRBJ1-2, the V gene TRBV19, with 7 nucleotides matching TRBD1. Germline V CDR1 and CDR2: LNHDA, SQIVND (reference sequence). Trimming took 4 bases from V and 4 from J; bases not matched to a gene: 9. This CDR3 region has 15 residues. CDR3 region: CASSTRTGLFYGYTF. CDR3 in DNA: TGTGCCAGTAGTACCCGGACAGGCCTCTTCTATGGCTACACCTTC.

V gene TRBV19 combines with J gene TRBJ2-5; D is ambiguous. Trimming shortened V by 4 bases and J by 2 bases, and 14 bases separated the two germline ends. Germline values: CDR1 LNHDA, CDR2 SQIVND (reference sequence). The CDR3 totals 15 residues. The DNA for the CDR3 is TGTGCCAGTAGTAGAGGCACCTTCCTTCAAGAGACCCAGTACTTC. It codes for CASSRGTFLQETQYF.

This clonotype was seen more than once but under ten times. An end of the junction differs from the germline gene, which may be a read error. V and J are TRBV7-8 and TRBJ2-1; D unclear. Germline-derived CDR1 and CDR2 are SGHVS and FQNEAQ. This CDR3 region has 14 residues. CDR3 loop: CASSLVQLYNEQFF. The CDR3, as DNA: TGTGCAAGCAGCTTAGTACAGTTATACAATGAGCAGTTCTTC.

The chain combines TRBV12-3 or TRBV12-4 with TRBJ2-2, with a weak D call TRBD1 (5 bases). The CDR3 consists of 10 residues. V was cut by 8 bases and J by 14 bases, with 12 bases left in between. CDR3: CASSHQGLFF. The CDR3 DNA reads as TGTGCCAGCTCCCACCAGGGTCTGTTTTTT.

The chain combines TRBV12-3 or TRBV12-4 with TRBJ1-2; D unresolved. The V end lost 6 bases, the J end lost 8 bases, and 16 bases lay between the germline ends. This CDR3 comprises 13 residues. The CDR3 loop reads CASRDLLHKGYTF. The CDR3 nucleotides read TGTGCCAGCAGGGATCTTCTGCATAAGGGCTACACCTTC.

The chain is built from TRBV19 and TRBJ1-5, with 7 bases matching TRBD1. CDR1 is LNHDA, CDR2 SQIVND, per germline (reference sequence). V was pared by 3 bases and J by 5 bases, with 10 bases of the junction left unmatched. The length of the CDR3 is 16 residues. CDR3 DNA sequence: TGTGCCAGTAGTATCAGAGCGGGGACAGCTCATCAGCCCCAGCATTTT. Its protein is CASSIRAGTAHQPQHF.

This clonotype was observed many times. This sequence joins TRBV2 and TRBJ1-4; tentatively, D is TRBD1 (5 bases). Trimming took 6 bases from V and 3 from J, leaving 14 bases between them. This CDR3 contains 15 residues. In germline, CDR1 is SNHLY, CDR2 FYNNEI. The CDR3 region is CASSPPGTPNEKLFF. DNA of the CDR3: TGTGCCAGCAGCCCTCCAGGGACCCCTAATGAAAAACTGTTTTTT.

The chain joins TRBV5-6 to TRBJ2-7; unclear D gene. The CDR3 length is 13 residues. CDR1 SGHDT and CDR2 YYEEEE come from the germline V gene. V gave up 0 bases and J gave up 3 bases, with 7 bases separating them. CDR3 bases: TGTGCCAGCAGCTTGGCCGGTTTCTACGAGCAGTACTTC. This sequence encodes CASSLAGFYEQYF. Full variable domain (rest looked up from reference TRBV5-6 and TRBJ2-7): DAGVTQSPTHLIKTRGQQVTLRCSPKSGHDTVSWYQQALGQGPQFIFQYYEEEERQRGNFPDRFSGHQFPNYSSELNVNALLLGDSALYLCASSLAGFYEQYFGPGTRLTVT.